Below, 30 T cell receptor beta chains from the same sample are listed, as sequenced in a study of neurological immune-mediated disorders. Using its own MiXCR run on the 5' RACE reads, TCRdb lists one record per CDR3 protein. Of about 120,000 distinct CDR3 sequences in the sample, 3% to 3.5% were seen once. Sequences were obtained from PBMCs. The source is a woman in her twenties or thirties with multiple sclerosis.

This clonotype was seen ten or more times. The chain joins TRBV7-2 to TRBJ1-5, with D perhaps matching TRBD1 (5 bases). V lost 4 bases to trimming and J lost 5 bases, with 15 bases between them. The CDR3 extends over 15 amino acids. Germline loops: CDR1 SGHTA, CDR2 FQGNSA. In nucleotides, the CDR3 is TGTGCCAGCAGCTACCGCGGGGGTACCGATCAGCCCCAGCATTTT. Translating gives CASSYRGGTDQPQHF.

This clonotype was picked up many times. The chain has TRBV20-1 and TRBJ2-1; 9 bases match TRBD2. V was clipped by 4 bases and J by 4 bases; unmatched bases: 5. CDR1 and CDR2 from the germline V gene are DFQATT and SNEGSKA (reference sequence). The CDR3 has 14 residues. DNA for the CDR3: TGCAGTGCTACGCCGGGACTAGCTTACAATGAGCAGTTCTTC. Encoded protein: CSATPGLAYNEQFF.

This clonotype was picked up many times. J is TRBJ2-5 and V is TRBV20-1; tentative D call: TRBD2 (6 bases). The V end lost 3 bases, the J end lost 2 bases, and 10 bases lay between the germline ends. The CDR3 sequence is 13 residues long. CDR1 and CDR2 from the germline V gene are DFQATT and SNEGSKA (reference sequence). The CDR3: CSARPGEQETQYF. CDR3 coding DNA: TGCAGTGCTAGGCCGGGGGAACAAGAGACCCAGTACTTC.

This clonotype was detected many times. V is TRBV18 and J is TRBJ2-1; D is perhaps TRBD1 (6 bases). CDR3 length: 14 residues. Trimming pared 10 bases from V and 0 bases from J, leaving 13 bases between. Germline V gene sequence: CDR1 KGHSH, CDR2 LQKENI. CDR3 sequence: CATQQDSSYNEQFF. For the CDR3, the DNA is TGTGCCACCCAACAGGACAGCTCCTACAATGAGCAGTTCTTC.

This clonotype came up many times. V usage is TRBV20-1 and J usage is TRBJ1-4, with a possible D match to TRBD1 (5 bases). Trimming removed 0 bases from V and 0 bases from J, with 8 bases in between. Per germline, CDR1 DFQATT and CDR2 SNEGSKA (reference sequence). The CDR3 extends over 15 amino acids. In nucleotides, the CDR3 is TGCAGTGCTAGAGACGGACACACAACTAATGAAAAACTGTTTTTT. Protein product: CSARDGHTTNEKLFF.

This clonotype occurred many times. This chain connects TRBV20-1 to TRBJ2-1, with TRBD2 matching over 8 bases. Germline V CDR1 and CDR2: DFQATT, SNEGSKA (reference sequence). The CDR3 totals 15 residues. V gave up 2 bases and J gave up 3 bases; unmatched junction bases: 6. The CDR3 region has the DNA TGCAGTGCTAGACAAACTAGCGGTATCTACAATGAGCAGTTCTTC. It translates to CSARQTSGIYNEQFF.

This clonotype was found many times. The chain is built from TRBV20-1 and TRBJ2-3; 16 bases fit TRBD2. The CDR3 runs 18 residues. CDR1 and CDR2 (germline): DFQATT, SNEGSKA (reference sequence). V shed 5 bases, J shed 9 bases, and the junction held 17 bases outside the gene matches. DNA for the CDR3: TGCAGTGCTGGACGGGGACTAGCGGGAGGGGAGGTCGGGGAGACGCAGTATTTT. Its translation: CSAGRGLAGGEVGETQYF.

This clonotype was picked up many times. The chain carries TRBV30 and TRBJ1-1; possibly TRBD1 for D (6 bases). V lost 4 bases to trimming and J lost 5 bases, with 11 bases between them. Germline V gene lookup returns CDR1 GTSNPN and CDR2 SVGIG (reference sequence). This CDR3 comprises 12 residues. The CDR3 loop is CAWTPGATEAFF. CDR3 bases: TGTGCCTGGACCCCGGGGGCAACTGAAGCTTTCTTT.

The sample holds many counts of this clonotype. This sequence joins TRBV20-1 and TRBJ2-7, with TRBD1 as a possible D gene (6 bases). This CDR3 spans 15 amino acids. Germline CDR1 and CDR2: DFQATT and SNEGSKA (reference sequence). DNA for the CDR3: TGCAGCCCAAAAGCCCCCTCACAGGGTCCCCACGAGCAGTACTTC. Translated, it gives CSPKAPSQGPHEQYF.

This clonotype showed up many times. The rearrangement links TRBV5-1 to TRBJ2-5; 9 nucleotides align to TRBD2. The CDR3 runs to 13 residues. The V gene end was trimmed by 5 bases and the J gene end by 4 bases; junction bases not matched to a gene: 3. Germline V CDR1 and CDR2: SGHRS, YFSETQ. This chain's CDR3 is CASRRGGLETQYF. The CDR3 nucleotides are TGCGCCAGCAGGCGGGGGGGCCTAGAGACCCAGTACTTC.

This clonotype came up many times. The V gene is TRBV5-1, the J gene TRBJ2-6; D may be TRBD1 (6 bases). The CDR3 runs to 17 residues. Trimming removed 4 bases at V and 1 base at J, with 15 bases between. CDR1 SGHRS and CDR2 YFSETQ come from the germline V gene. CDR3 sequence reads: CASSDVTGISGANVLTF. The CDR3 DNA reads as TGCGCCAGCAGCGACGTTACAGGGATATCTGGGGCCAACGTCCTGACTTTC.

A remark on this clonotype: The junction departs from the called germline gene at one end, perhaps through a read error. V gene TRBV3-1 combines with J gene TRBJ1-6; 7 positions match TRBD1. In germline, CDR1 is LGHDT, CDR2 YNNKEL (reference sequence). The CDR3 extends over 15 amino acids. CDR3 nucleotides: TGTACCAGCAGCCGGACAAACAGGGGTTGGTCACCCCTCCACTTT. Amino acid sequence: CTSSRTNRGWSPLHF.

This clonotype showed up many times. The chain is built from TRBV7-2 and TRBJ2-5; 8 positions match TRBD2. Per germline, CDR1 SGHTA and CDR2 FQGNSA. The ends lost 5 bases at V and 5 bases at J; junction bases unmatched: 16. This CDR3 is built from 17 residues. CDR3 coding DNA: TGTGCCAGCAGCCAAAGCGGTCGGCGGGAGGTGAGGGAGACCCAGTACTTC. It yields the protein CASSQSGRREVRETQYF.

At least ten counts were recorded for this clonotype. The V and J genes are TRBV7-2 and TRBJ1-2; D is unresolved. Germline V gene sequence: CDR1 SGHTA, CDR2 FQGNSA. The CDR3 runs to 14 residues. V was pared by 1 base and J by 7 bases, with 13 bases between. The chain's CDR3 is CASSLESRMSGYTF. CDR3 nucleotide sequence: TGTGCCAGCAGCTTAGAGTCCAGGATGAGTGGCTACACCTTC.

This clonotype was seen repeatedly, ten times or more. The rearrangement uses TRBV5-1 and TRBJ1-6; no reliable D call. Trimming removed 2 bases at V and 6 bases at J, with 9 bases between. In germline, CDR1 is SGHRS, CDR2 YFSETQ. This CDR3 spans 14 amino acids. The CDR3 DNA reads as TGCGCCAGCAGCTTAGAACTCTCTAATTCACCCCTCCACTTT. This encodes CASSLELSNSPLHF.

In this sample, this clonotype turned up many times. The CDR3: CATRQGVGEKLFF. CDR3 DNA: TGTGCCACCAGACAGGGGGTTGGTGAAAAACTGTTTTTT. The V gene is TRBV15, the J gene TRBJ1-4; the match to TRBD1 covers 8 bases. The CDR3 has 13 residues. J lost 7 bases, V lost 6 bases, and 4 bases had no gene match. In germline, CDR1 is LNHNV, CDR2 YYDKDF (reference sequence).

The chain is built from TRBV20-1 and TRBJ2-1; D is unresolved. This CDR3 region has 15 residues. The V gene lost 6 bases and the J gene lost 7 bases, with 22 bases spanning the gap. CDR1 DFQATT and CDR2 SNEGSKA come from the germline V gene (reference sequence). CDR3 coding DNA: TGCAGTGCGACAAGAAAAGGGTCTTCTGTGAATGAGCAGTTCTTC. Protein sequence: CSATRKGSSVNEQFF.

This clonotype was picked up many times. The rearrangement links TRBV5-1 to TRBJ2-5; D unclear. CDR1 and CDR2 from the germline V gene are SGHRS and YFSETQ. This CDR3 is built from 15 residues. V gave up 0 bases and J gave up 2 bases, with 11 bases separating them. The CDR3 sequence is CASSLVGQKQETQYF. The DNA for the CDR3 is TGCGCCAGCAGCTTGGTTGGGCAGAAACAAGAGACCCAGTACTTC.

This clonotype was observed many times. The chain joins TRBV10-2 to TRBJ2-7; D call uncertain. Trimming removed 5 bases from V and 2 bases from J, with 4 bases in between. Germline CDR1 reads WSHSY; CDR2 reads SAAADI. The CDR3 is made up of 11 amino acids. CDR3 nucleotides: TGCGCCAGCAGTTCTCCCTACGAGCAGTACTTC. Translation: CASSSPYEQYF.

Many counts were recorded for this clonotype. The rearrangement links TRBV20-1 to TRBJ2-1; the match to TRBD2 covers 11 bases. With V trimmed by 8 bases and J by 9 bases, 12 bases remained unmatched. The CDR3 loop spans 14 amino acids. The V gene's germline CDR1 is DFQATT and CDR2 SNEGSKA (reference sequence). CDR3 region: CSPETSGDAGEQFF. CDR3 DNA: TGCAGTCCCGAGACTAGCGGGGACGCAGGTGAGCAGTTCTTC.

In its sample, this clonotype was seen many times. This chain links TRBV10-3 with TRBJ2-6; 8 bases match TRBD1. This CDR3 comprises 16 residues. With 7 bases clipped from V and 4 bases from J, the junction kept 9 bases outside the gene matches. Germline V CDR1 and CDR2: ENHRY, SYGVKD. The CDR3 reads CAINRQGARGANVLTF. Here the CDR3 DNA reads TGTGCCATCAATCGTCAGGGGGCGCGGGGGGCCAACGTCCTGACTTTC.

This clonotype was detected many times. The chain carries TRBV11-2 and TRBJ2-5; TRBD1 agrees at 8 bases. V shed 4 bases and J 1 base; nucleotides not matched to a gene: 5. Germline V lookup: CDR1 SGHAT, CDR2 FQNNGV. The CDR3 spans 15 residues. The CDR3 sequence is CASSYDRGSQETQYF. CDR3 bases: TGTGCCAGCAGCTACGACAGGGGCAGCCAAGAGACCCAGTACTTC. Using reference TRBV11-2 and TRBJ2-5 for the parts outside the CDR3, the full variable domain is EAGVAQSPRYKIIEKRQSVAFWCNPISGHATLYWYQQILGQGPKLLIQFQNNGVVDDSQLPKDRFSAERLKGVDSTLKIQPAKLEDSAVYLCASSYDRGSQETQYFGPGTRLLVL.

This clonotype has a count of ten or more. V and J are TRBV12-3 or TRBV12-4 and TRBJ2-2; TRBD1 agrees at 8 bases. The CDR3 consists of 14 residues. The V segment lost 8 bases and the J segment 5 bases; nucleotides outside the gene matches: 7. In DNA, the CDR3 is TGTGCCAGCGGTGGACAGGGATCGACCGGGGAGCTGTTTTTT. It translates to CASGGQGSTGELFF.

This clonotype has a count of ten or more. The chain has TRBV20-1 and TRBJ1-5; D unclear. This CDR3 contains 15 residues. Germline V lookup: CDR1 DFQATT, CDR2 SNEGSKA (reference sequence). V lost 1 base and J 0 bases, leaving 10 bases between the germline ends. CDR3 sequence reads: CSARVGVDSNQPQHF. CDR3 sequence (DNA): TGCAGTGCTAGAGTCGGGGTGGATAGCAATCAGCCCCAGCATTTT.

The table lists this clonotype with many counts. The genes are TRBV20-1 and TRBJ2-5; 8 positions agree with TRBD2. The CDR3 runs 15 residues. V gave up 6 bases and J gave up 2 bases; unmatched junction bases: 11. Germline CDR1 and CDR2: DFQATT and SNEGSKA (reference sequence). CDR3 in amino acids: CSATYSGEPQETQYF. The CDR3 nucleotides are TGCAGTGCAACCTATAGCGGGGAACCTCAAGAGACCCAGTACTTC.

This clonotype has a count of ten or more. The chain uses TRBV5-1 and TRBJ2-4, with D perhaps matching TRBD2 (5 bases). CDR1 SGHRS and CDR2 YFSETQ come from the germline V gene. The CDR3 runs to 15 residues. V lost 2 bases and J lost 7, with 16 bases in between. The CDR3 DNA reads as TGCGCCAGCAGCTTAAGCGGTGCCTCCGGGAACATTCAGTACTTC. Its protein product is CASSLSGASGNIQYF.

Comments on this clonotype: A read error is possible here, since a much larger clone lies one base away. The chain carries TRBV5-1 and TRBJ2-3, with D hard to call. This CDR3 has 12 residues. CDR1 is SGHRS, CDR2 YFSETQ, per germline. The CDR3 DNA sequence: TGCGACAGCAGCATACCCAGAGATACGCAGTATTTT. Residues: CDSSIPRDTQYF.

Ten or more counts support this clonotype. The chain combines TRBV20-1 with TRBJ1-5; TRBD1 might be the D (5 bases). Germline assignment: CDR1 DFQATT and CDR2 SNEGSKA (reference sequence). V dropped 0 bases and J dropped 3 bases, with 18 bases sitting between them. The length of the CDR3 is 17 residues. In DNA, the CDR3 is TGCAGTGCTAGAGATCCGTCGGGTGGGGGGAACAATCAGCCCCAGCATTTT. It yields the protein CSARDPSGGGNNQPQHF.

This clonotype was picked up many times. V and J are TRBV5-1 and TRBJ2-1, with D maybe TRBD2 (6 bases). Germline CDR1 is SGHRS and CDR2 is YFSETQ. Trimming pared 0 bases from V and 5 bases from J, leaving 12 bases between. The CDR3 contains 15 residues. The CDR3 here is CASSLVGGTNNEQFF. The CDR3 DNA reads as TGCGCCAGCAGCTTGGTTGGGGGGACCAACAATGAGCAGTTCTTC.

This clonotype was detected many times. V and J are TRBV27 and TRBJ1-1; a possible D gene is TRBD1 (5 bases). CDR3 length equals 11 residues. Germline V lookup: CDR1 MNHEY, CDR2 SMNVEV (reference sequence). V was cut by 4 bases and J by 8 bases, with 8 bases left in between. The CDR3 loop is CASSSTEEAFF. Written as DNA, the CDR3 is TGTGCCAGCAGTTCGACAGAGGAAGCTTTCTTT.